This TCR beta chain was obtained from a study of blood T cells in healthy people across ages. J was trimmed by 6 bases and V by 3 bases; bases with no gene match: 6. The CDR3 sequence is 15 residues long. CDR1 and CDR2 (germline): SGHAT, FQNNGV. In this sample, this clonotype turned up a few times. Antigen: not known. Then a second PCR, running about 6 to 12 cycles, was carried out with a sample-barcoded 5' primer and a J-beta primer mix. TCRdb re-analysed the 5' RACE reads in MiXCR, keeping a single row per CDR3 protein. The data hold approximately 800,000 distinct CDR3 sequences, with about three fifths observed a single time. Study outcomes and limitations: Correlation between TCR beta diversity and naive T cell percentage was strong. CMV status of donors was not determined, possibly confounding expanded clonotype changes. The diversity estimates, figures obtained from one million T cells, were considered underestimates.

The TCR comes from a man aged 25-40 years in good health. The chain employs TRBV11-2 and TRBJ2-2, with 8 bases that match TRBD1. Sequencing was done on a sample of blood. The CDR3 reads CASSFWTGRSGELFF. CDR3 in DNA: TGTGCCAGCAGCTTTTGGACAGGGCGGTCCGGGGAGCTGTTTTTT.